This T cell receptor beta chain stems from a study of spatial heterogeneity in lung cancer. Points from the study as a whole: Mutation tallies in tumors tracked expanded intratumoral alpha and beta TCR counts.

In TCRdb, the 5' RACE reads were re-called with MiXCR into one record per CDR3 protein. The sample lists about 2,100 distinct CDR3 sequences, 8.4% seen once, with 13% in the top ten. This clonotype qualifies as medium-sized. Its matching antigen is unknown. V lost 1 base, J lost 5 bases, and 15 bases lay in between. Germline V gives CDR1 SGHTA, CDR2 FQGNSA. The CDR3 has 15 residues. Time point noted: sample taken at primary tumor resection. TCRs were sequenced from unsorted whole RNA of tumor, nontumor lung or PBMC. The chain has TRBV7-2 and TRBJ2-7, with D perhaps matching TRBD1 (6 bases). This receptor was obtained from a male donor with early-stage non-small cell lung cancer. Material: lung tumor tissue, obtained at surgery. CDR3 sequence (DNA): TGTGCCAGCAGCTTAGGAGGGCAGGGGTTGAACGAGCAGTACTTC. It yields the protein CASSLGGQGLNEQYF.